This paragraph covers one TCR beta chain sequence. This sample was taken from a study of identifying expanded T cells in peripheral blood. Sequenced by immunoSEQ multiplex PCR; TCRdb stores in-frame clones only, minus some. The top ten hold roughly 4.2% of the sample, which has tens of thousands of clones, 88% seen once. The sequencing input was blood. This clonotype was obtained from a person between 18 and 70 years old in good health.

The CDR3 coding sequence is TGTGCCAGCAGTTTATACGGGACAGGGCGCACAGATACGCAGTATTTT. Protein sequence: CASSLYGTGRTDTQYF. The rearrangement joins TRBV28 to TRBJ2-3; TRBD1 matches at 9 bases. After removal of 1 base from V and 1 base from J, the junction contained 3 bases not matched to a gene. The length of the CDR3 is 16 residues. CDR1 and CDR2 from the germline V gene are MDHEN and SYDVKM.